The clone carrying this T cell receptor beta chain is classed as medium-sized. The data stem from a study of immune heterogeneity within non-small cell lung tumors. Study-level background: Tumor histology was classified as squamous cell carcinoma in several cases, non-squamous carcinoma in about 11 and not otherwise specified in 1.

The CDR3 extends over 14 amino acids. The trim removed 6 bases at V and 7 bases at J, leaving 9 bases unmatched. The germline V gene has CDR1 LNHDA and CDR2 SQIVND (reference sequence). Bulk tumor gDNA, roughly 600 ng per sample, served as the TCR template. Spaced far apart, several biopsies were taken from each primary tumor during surgery. The study enrolled patients with untreated, newly diagnosed non-small cell lung cancer who underwent curative surgery. Multiplex PCR was performed with 32 V and 13 J primers, and it amplified TCR beta CDR3. MiXCR, run by TCRdb on the multiplex PCR reads, gives a single entry per CDR3 protein. The sample yields 9,000 to 10,000 distinct CDR3 sequences, approximately 34% seen once.

The gene calls are TRBV19 and TRBJ1-5; TRBD1 matches at 7 bases. Input material: lung tumor tissue. This TCR was recovered from a man in his fifties or sixties with non-small cell lung cancer. CDR3: CASSLRGRGQPQHF. The CDR3 nucleotides read TGTGCCAGTAGCTTGAGGGGGCGGGGGCAGCCCCAGCATTTT.